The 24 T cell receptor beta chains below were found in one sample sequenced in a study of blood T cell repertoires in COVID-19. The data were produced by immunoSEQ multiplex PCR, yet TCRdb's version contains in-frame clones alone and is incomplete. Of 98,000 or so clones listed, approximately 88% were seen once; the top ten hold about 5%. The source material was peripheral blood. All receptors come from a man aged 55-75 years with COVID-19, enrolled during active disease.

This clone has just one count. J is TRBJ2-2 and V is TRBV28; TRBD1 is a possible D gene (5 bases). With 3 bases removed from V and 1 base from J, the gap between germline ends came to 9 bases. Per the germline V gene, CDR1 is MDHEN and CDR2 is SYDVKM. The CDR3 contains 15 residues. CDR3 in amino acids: CASSFLGVNTGELFF. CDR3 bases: TGTGCCAGCAGTTTCTTAGGGGTGAACACCGGGGAGCTGTTTTTT.

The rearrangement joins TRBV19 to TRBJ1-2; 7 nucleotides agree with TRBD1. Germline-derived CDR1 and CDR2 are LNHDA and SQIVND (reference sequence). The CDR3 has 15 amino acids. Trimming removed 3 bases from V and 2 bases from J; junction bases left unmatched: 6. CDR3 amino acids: CASSIQSGGNYGYTF. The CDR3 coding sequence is TGTGCCAGTAGTATTCAGTCAGGGGGGAACTATGGCTACACCTTC.

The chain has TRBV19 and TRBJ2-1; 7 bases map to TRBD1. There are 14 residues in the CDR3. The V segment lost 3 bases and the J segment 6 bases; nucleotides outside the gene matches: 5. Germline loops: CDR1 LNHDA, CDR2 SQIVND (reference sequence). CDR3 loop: CASSISTGPNEQFF. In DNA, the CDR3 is TGTGCCAGTAGTATTTCGACAGGGCCCAATGAGCAGTTCTTC.

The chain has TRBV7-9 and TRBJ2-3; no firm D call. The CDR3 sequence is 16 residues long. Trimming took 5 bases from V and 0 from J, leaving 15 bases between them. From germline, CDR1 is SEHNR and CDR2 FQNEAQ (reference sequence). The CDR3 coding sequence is TGTGCCAGCAGCACTCCGGTCTTCTCTAGCACAGATACGCAGTATTTT. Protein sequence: CASSTPVFSSTDTQYF.

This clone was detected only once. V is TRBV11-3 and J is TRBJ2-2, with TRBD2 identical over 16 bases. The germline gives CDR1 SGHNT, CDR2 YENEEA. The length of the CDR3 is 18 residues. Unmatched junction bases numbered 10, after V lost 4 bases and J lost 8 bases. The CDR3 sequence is CASSSPRGLAGGPGELFF. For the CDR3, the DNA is TGTGCCAGCAGCTCACCCAGGGGACTAGCGGGAGGGCCAGGGGAGCTGTTTTTT. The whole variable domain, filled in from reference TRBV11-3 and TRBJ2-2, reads EAGVVQSPRYKIIEKKQPVAFWCNPISGHNTLYWYLQNLGQGPELLIRYENEEAVDDSQLPKDRFSAERLKGVDSTLKIQPAELGDSAVYLCASSSPRGLAGGPGELFFGEGSRLTVL.

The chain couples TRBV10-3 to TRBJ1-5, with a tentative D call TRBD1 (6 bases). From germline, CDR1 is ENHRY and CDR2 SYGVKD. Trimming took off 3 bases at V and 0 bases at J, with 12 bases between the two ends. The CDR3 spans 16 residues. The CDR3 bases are TGTGCCATCAGTGAAACAGGGTTAAATAGCAATCAGCCCCAGCATTTT. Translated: CAISETGLNSNQPQHF.

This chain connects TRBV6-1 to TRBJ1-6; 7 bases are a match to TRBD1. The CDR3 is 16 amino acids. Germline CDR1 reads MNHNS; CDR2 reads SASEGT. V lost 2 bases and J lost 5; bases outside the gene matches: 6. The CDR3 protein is CASSESWGTDNSPLHF. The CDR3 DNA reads TGTGCCAGCAGTGAATCCTGGGGGACAGATAATTCACCCCTCCACTTT.

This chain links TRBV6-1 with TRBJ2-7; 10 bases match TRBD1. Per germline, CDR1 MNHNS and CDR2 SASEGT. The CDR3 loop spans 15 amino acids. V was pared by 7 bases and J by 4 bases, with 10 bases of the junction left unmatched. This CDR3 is CASTPTGDRGYEQYF. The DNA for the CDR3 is TGTGCCAGCACCCCAACCGGGGACAGGGGTTACGAGCAGTACTTC.

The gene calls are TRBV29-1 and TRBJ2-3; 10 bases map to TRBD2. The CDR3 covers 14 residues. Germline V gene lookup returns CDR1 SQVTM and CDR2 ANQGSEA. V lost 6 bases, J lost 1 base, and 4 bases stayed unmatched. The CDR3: CSVDLAGGTDTQYF. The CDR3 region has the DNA TGCAGCGTCGACCTAGCGGGAGGCACAGATACGCAGTATTTT.

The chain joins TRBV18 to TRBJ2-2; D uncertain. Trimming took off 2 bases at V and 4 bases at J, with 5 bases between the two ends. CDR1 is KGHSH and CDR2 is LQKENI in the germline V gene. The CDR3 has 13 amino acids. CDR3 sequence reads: CASSPVFTGELFF. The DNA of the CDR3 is TGTGCCAGCTCACCAGTCTTCACCGGGGAGCTGTTTTTT. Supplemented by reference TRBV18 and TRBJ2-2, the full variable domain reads NAGVMQNPRHLVRRRGQEARLRCSPMKGHSHVYWYRQLPEEGLKFMVYLQKENIIDESGMPKERFSAEFPKEGPSILRIQQVVRGDSAAYFCASSPVFTGELFFGEGSRLTVL.

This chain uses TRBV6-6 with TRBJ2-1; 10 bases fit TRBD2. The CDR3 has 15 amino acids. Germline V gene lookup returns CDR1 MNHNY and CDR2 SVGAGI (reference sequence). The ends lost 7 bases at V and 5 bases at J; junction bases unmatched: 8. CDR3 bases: TGTGCCAGCACCACGACCAGCGGGAGGGACAATGAGCAGTTCTTC. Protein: CASTTTSGRDNEQFF.

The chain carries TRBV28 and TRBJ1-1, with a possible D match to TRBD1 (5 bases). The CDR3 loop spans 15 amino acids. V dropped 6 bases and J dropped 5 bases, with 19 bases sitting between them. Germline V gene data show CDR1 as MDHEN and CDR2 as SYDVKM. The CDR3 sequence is CASSPPTGGETEAFF. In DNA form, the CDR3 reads TGTGCCAGCAGCCCCCCGACGGGGGGGGAAACTGAAGCTTTCTTT.

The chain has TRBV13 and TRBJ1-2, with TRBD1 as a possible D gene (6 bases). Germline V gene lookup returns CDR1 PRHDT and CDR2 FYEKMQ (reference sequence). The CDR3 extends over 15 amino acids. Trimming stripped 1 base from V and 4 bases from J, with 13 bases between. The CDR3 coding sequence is TGTGCCAGCAGCTTAGATGCCGACAGGAGCTATGGCTACACCTTC. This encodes CASSLDADRSYGYTF.

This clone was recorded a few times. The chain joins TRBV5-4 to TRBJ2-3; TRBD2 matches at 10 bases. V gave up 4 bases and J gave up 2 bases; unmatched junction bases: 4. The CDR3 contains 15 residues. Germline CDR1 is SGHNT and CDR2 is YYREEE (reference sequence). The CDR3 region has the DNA TGTGCCAGCAGCCTTAGCGGGAGGCCCACAGATACGCAGTATTTT. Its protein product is CASSLSGRPTDTQYF.

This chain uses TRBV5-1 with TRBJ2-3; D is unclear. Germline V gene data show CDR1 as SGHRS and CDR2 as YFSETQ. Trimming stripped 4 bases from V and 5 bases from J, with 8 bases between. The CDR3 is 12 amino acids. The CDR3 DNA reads TGCGCCAGCAGCGAAAGACTAGATACGCAGTATTTT. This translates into CASSERLDTQYF.

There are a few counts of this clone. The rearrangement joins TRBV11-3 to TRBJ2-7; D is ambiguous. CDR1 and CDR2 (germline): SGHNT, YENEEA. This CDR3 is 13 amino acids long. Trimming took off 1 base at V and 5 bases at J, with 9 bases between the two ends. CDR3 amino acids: CASSLATFDEQYF. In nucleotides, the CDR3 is TGTGCCAGCAGCTTAGCGACATTCGACGAGCAGTACTTC.

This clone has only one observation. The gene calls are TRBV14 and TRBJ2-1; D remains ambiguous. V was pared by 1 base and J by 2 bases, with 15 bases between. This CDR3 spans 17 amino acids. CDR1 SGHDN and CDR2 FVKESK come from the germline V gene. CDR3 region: CASSQVNPGDPYNEQFF. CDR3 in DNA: TGTGCCAGCAGCCAAGTCAATCCAGGCGACCCCTACAATGAGCAGTTCTTC.

The CDR3, as DNA: TGCGCCAGCAGCCAACCTACTAGCGGCCCCGGGGAGCTGTTTTTT. Translating it yields CASSQPTSGPGELFF. The chain uses TRBV4-1 and TRBJ2-2; 8 nucleotides line up with TRBD2. V lost 2 bases, J lost 6 bases, and 5 bases stayed unmatched. Germline CDR1 reads MGHRA; CDR2 reads YSYEKL. The CDR3 totals 15 residues.

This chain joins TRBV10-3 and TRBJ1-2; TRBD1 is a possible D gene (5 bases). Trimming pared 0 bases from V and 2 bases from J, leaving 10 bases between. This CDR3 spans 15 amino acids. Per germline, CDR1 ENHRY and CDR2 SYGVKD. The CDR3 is CAISESPQGNYGYTF. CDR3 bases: TGTGCCATCAGTGAGTCACCCCAGGGAAACTATGGCTACACCTTC.

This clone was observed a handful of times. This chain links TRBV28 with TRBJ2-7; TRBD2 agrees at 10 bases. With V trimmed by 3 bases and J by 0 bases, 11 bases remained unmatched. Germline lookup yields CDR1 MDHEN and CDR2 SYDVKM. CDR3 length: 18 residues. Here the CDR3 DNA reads TGTGCCAGCAGTTTTCTCACTAGCGGGACCTCCGCCTCCTACGAGCAGTACTTC. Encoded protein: CASSFLTSGTSASYEQYF.

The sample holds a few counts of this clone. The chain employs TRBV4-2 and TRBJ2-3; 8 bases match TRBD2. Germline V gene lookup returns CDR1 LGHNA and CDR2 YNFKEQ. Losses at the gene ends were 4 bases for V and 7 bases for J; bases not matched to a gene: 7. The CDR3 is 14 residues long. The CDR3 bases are TGTGCCAGCAGCCCCGGACTAGCAGGGTATACGCAGTATTTT. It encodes CASSPGLAGYTQYF.

CDR3: CASSLRTGLRSGTSGAGGNEQFF. The CDR3 bases are TGCGCCAGCAGCCTACGGACAGGACTCCGATCCGGGACTAGCGGAGCAGGTGGAAATGAGCAGTTCTTC. The chain links TRBV5-1 to TRBJ2-1, with 11 nucleotides matching TRBD2. After removal of 4 bases from V and 7 bases from J, the junction contained 31 bases not matched to a gene. The CDR3 runs 23 residues. Germline values: CDR1 SGHRS, CDR2 YFSETQ.

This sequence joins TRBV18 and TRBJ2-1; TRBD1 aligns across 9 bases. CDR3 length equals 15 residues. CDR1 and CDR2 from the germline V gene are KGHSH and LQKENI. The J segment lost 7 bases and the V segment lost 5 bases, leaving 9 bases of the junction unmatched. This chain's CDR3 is CASSDGTGYRNEQFF. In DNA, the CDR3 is TGTGCCAGCTCAGACGGGACAGGGTATAGGAATGAGCAGTTCTTC.

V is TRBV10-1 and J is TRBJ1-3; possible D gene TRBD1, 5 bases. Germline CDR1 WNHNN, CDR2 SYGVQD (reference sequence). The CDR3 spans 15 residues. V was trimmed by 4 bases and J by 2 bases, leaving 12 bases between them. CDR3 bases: TGCGCCAGCAGTGTTTTGGGCAGGGCTGGAAACACCATATATTTT. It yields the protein CASSVLGRAGNTIYF.